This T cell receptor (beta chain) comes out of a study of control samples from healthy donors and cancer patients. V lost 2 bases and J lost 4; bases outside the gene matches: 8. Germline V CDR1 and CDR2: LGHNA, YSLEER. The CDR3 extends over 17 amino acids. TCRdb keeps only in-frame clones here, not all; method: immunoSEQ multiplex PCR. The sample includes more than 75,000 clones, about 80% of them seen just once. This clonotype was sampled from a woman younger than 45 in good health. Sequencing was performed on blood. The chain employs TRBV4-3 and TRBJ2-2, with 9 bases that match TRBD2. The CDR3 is CASSQSRGGAFTGELFF. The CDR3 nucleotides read TGCGCCAGCAGCCAATCGCGCGGGGGGGCTTTCACCGGGGAGCTGTTTTTT.